One and the same sample provided the 4 T cell receptor beta chains below, sequenced in a study of Tregs in tolerant kidney transplant recipients. Sequencing used immunoSEQ multiplex PCR; TCRdb keeps in-frame clones, though not all of them. This sample's table reports about 48,000 clones. Here the sequenced sample was CD4+ T cells from blood, taken before the transplant. These TCRs come from a human donor who received a combined kidney and bone marrow transplant.

About this clone: The read finishes 3 residues shy of the CDR3 end, and the germline J gene is used to complete it. The rearrangement joins TRBV5-4 to TRBJ2-1, with 7 bases matching TRBD2. The CDR3 loop spans 16 amino acids. With V trimmed by 6 bases and J by 4 bases, 13 bases remained unmatched. CDR1 is SGHNT and CDR2 is YYREEE in the germline V gene (reference sequence). CDR3 region: CASTREAGVLYNEQFF. Incomplete CDR3 DNA: TGTGCCAGCACCAGAGAGGCGGGAGTTTTATACAATGAG.

For this clone: Coverage ceases 3 residues before the CDR3 finishes, and the germline J gene fills in the end. The J gene is TRBJ2-1, the V gene TRBV13; 12 bases agree with TRBD2. Germline values: CDR1 PRHDT, CDR2 FYEKMQ (reference sequence). The CDR3 loop spans 18 amino acids. The V segment lost 5 bases and the J segment 4 bases; nucleotides outside the gene matches: 12. The CDR3 reads CASSEGLAGGKRYNEQFF. The sequenced CDR3 bases are TGTGCCAGCAGCGAGGGACTAGCGGGTGGGAAACGTTACAATGAG.

With respect to this clone: The read terminates 3 residues ahead of where the CDR3 ends, so the germline J gene completes it. This chain uses TRBV2 with TRBJ2-4; D is perhaps TRBD1 (6 bases). The germline V gene has CDR1 SNHLY and CDR2 FYNNEI. V dropped 7 bases and J dropped 6 bases, with 10 bases sitting between them. The length of the CDR3 is 12 residues. This CDR3 is CASTGDGNIQYF. CDR3 DNA, as far as it was read: TGTGCCAGCACAGGGGATGGAAACATT.

CDR3 sequence reads: CASSRQGAHGYTF. The sequenced CDR3 bases are TGTGCCAGCTCACGACAGGGGGCGCATGGC. The chain has TRBV18 and TRBJ1-2, with 10 nucleotides matching TRBD1. With the read ending 3 residues before the CDR3 end, the germline J gene is used to fill in that end. V dropped 4 bases and J dropped 6; count of bases not matched to a gene: 2. This CDR3 contains 13 residues. From germline, CDR1 is KGHSH and CDR2 LQKENI. Based on the CDR3 plus reference TRBV18 and TRBJ1-2, the full variable domain is NAGVMQNPRHLVRRRGQEARLRCSPMKGHSHVYWYRQLPEEGLKFMVYLQKENIIDESGMPKERFSAEFPKEGPSILRIQQVVRGDSAAYFCASSRQGAHGYTFGSGTRLTVV.